Presented here are 14 T cell receptor beta chains from one specimen sequenced in a study of cytomegalovirus exposure and HLA in healthy donors. The PCR contained 60 Vbeta and 13 Jbeta primers. Assay used: immunoSEQ multiplex PCR; TCRdb lists only in-frame clones, some missing. The data contain around 110,000 clones, roughly 80% of them seen just once; the ten biggest clones take up 22%. Sequencing was done on a sample of PBMCs. These receptors came from a man in his thirties or forties in good health and CMV-seropositive.

The V call is TRBV27, the J call TRBJ1-1; 7 nucleotides match TRBD1. The CDR3 runs 15 residues. J lost 1 base, V lost 4 bases, and 6 bases had no gene match. Germline V gene data show CDR1 as MNHEY and CDR2 as SMNVEV (reference sequence). CDR3 nucleotides: TGTGCCAGCAGTTATGACAGGGTTTCGAACACTGAAGCTTTCTTT. Translation gives CASSYDRVSNTEAFF.

This rearrangement joins TRBV19 to TRBJ2-1; D is perhaps TRBD1 (6 bases). The V end lost 1 base, the J end lost 1 base, and 11 bases lay between the germline ends. The CDR3 extends over 16 amino acids. Germline V gene sequence: CDR1 LNHDA, CDR2 SQIVND (reference sequence). The CDR3 sequence is CASSIAGRGSYNEQFF. The CDR3 region has the DNA TGTGCCAGTAGTATAGCGGGAAGGGGGTCCTACAATGAGCAGTTCTTC.

The V and J genes are TRBV11-2 and TRBJ2-2; possibly TRBD2 for D (5 bases). The ends were cut back, 0 bases at V and 1 base at J, with 12 bases in the middle. This CDR3 comprises 17 residues. Germline assignment: CDR1 SGHAT and CDR2 FQNNGV. CDR3 amino acids: CASSLDGVSGNTGELFF. CDR3 sequence (DNA): TGTGCCAGCAGCTTAGATGGGGTCAGCGGGAACACCGGGGAGCTGTTTTTT.

The J gene is TRBJ2-7, the V gene TRBV9, with a possible D match to TRBD2 (5 bases). The germline V and J ends were trimmed by 4 bases and 0 bases, with 11 bases remaining between them. Germline V gene data show CDR1 as SGDLS and CDR2 as YYNGEE. The CDR3 spans 14 residues. The CDR3, as DNA: TGTGCCAGCAGCCCCGAAGGGAGCTCCTACGAGCAGTACGTC. Its translation: CASSPEGSSYEQYV.

This chain links TRBV21-1 with TRBJ2-7; the table's TRBD1 call for D was not verified on the DNA. TRBV21-1 has pseudogene status. CDR3 length: 14 residues. Here the CDR3 DNA reads TGTGCCAGCAGCTACCGGGACAGGGGAAACGAGCAGTACGTC. Its protein is CASSYRDRGNEQYV.

With regard to this clone: This specimen includes other DNA sequences encoding the same CDR3. The CDR3 loop reads CASSSRQGSYEQYF. The CDR3 coding sequence is TGTGCCAGCAGCTCCCGACAGGGTTCCTACGAGCAGTACTTC. V usage is TRBV5-4 and J usage is TRBJ2-7; 7 bases line up with TRBD1. With 3 bases clipped from V and 1 base from J, the junction kept 4 bases outside the gene matches. This CDR3 comprises 14 residues. Germline V gives CDR1 SGHNT, CDR2 YYREEE (reference sequence).

The genes are TRBV13 and TRBJ2-7, with D maybe TRBD1 (5 bases). Germline V gives CDR1 PRHDT, CDR2 FYEKMQ (reference sequence). The V end was cut by 6 bases, the J end by 6 bases, with 21 bases between. The CDR3 loop spans 15 amino acids. The chain's CDR3 is CASSIGAKKVSEQYF. CDR3 coding DNA: TGTGCCAGCAGTATTGGGGCAAAGAAAGTGAGCGAGCAGTACTTC.

This chain connects TRBV9 to TRBJ1-1; 8 bases are a match to TRBD1. The trim removed 4 bases at V and 3 bases at J, leaving 5 bases unmatched. Germline V gene data show CDR1 as SGDLS and CDR2 as YYNGEE. This CDR3 contains 14 residues. The CDR3 is CASSPQGAHTEAFF. The CDR3 region has the DNA TGTGCCAGCAGCCCCCAGGGGGCGCACACTGAAGCTTTCTTT.

This rearrangement joins TRBV28 to TRBJ1-5, with D perhaps matching TRBD1 (6 bases). V was pared by 5 bases and J by 2 bases, with 13 bases between. The V gene's germline CDR1 is MDHEN and CDR2 SYDVKM. The CDR3 extends over 15 amino acids. The CDR3 sequence is CASSLAGEGNQPQHF. DNA of the CDR3: TGTGCCAGCAGTCTAGCAGGGGAAGGCAATCAGCCCCAGCATTTT.

V gene TRBV5-1 combines with J gene TRBJ2-3, with D possibly matching TRBD2 (5 bases). Germline values: CDR1 SGHRS, CDR2 YFSETQ. Trimming removed 0 bases from V and 3 bases from J, with 14 bases in between. There are 16 residues in the CDR3. CDR3 sequence (DNA): TGCGCCAGCAGCTTGGCGGCGCGGGTAACGACAGATACGCAGTATTTT. It translates to CASSLAARVTTDTQYF. Complete variable domain (other parts from reference TRBV5-1 and TRBJ2-3): KAGVTQTPRYLIKTRGQQVTLSCSPISGHRSVSWYQQTPGQGLQFLFEYFSETQRNKGNFPGRFSGRQFSNSRSEMNVSTLELGDSALYLCASSLAARVTTDTQYFGPGTRLTVL.

The gene calls are TRBV11-2 and TRBJ2-7, with unresolved D. The CDR3 is 13 residues long. Germline loops: CDR1 SGHAT, CDR2 FQNNGV. V lost 11 bases, J lost 0 bases, and 14 bases lay in between. The CDR3 DNA is TGTGCCCTCGCGAAAAACAGCTCCTACGAGCAGTACTTC. Its translation is CALAKNSSYEQYF.

This chain joins TRBV2 and TRBJ1-2, with D perhaps TRBD1 (5 bases). The CDR3 consists of 14 residues. V was shortened by 6 bases and J by 13 bases, with 24 bases between the two germline ends. CDR1 is SNHLY and CDR2 is FYNNEI in the germline V gene. The CDR3 coding sequence is TGTGCCAGCAGCTCCTCCCGGGACTCTAACCCCCCCACCTTC. Its protein product is CASSSSRDSNPPTF.

The V and J genes are TRBV19 and TRBJ1-1; 9 nucleotides match TRBD1. Germline loops: CDR1 LNHDA, CDR2 SQIVND (reference sequence). The CDR3 covers 15 residues. V lost 6 bases and J lost 2; bases outside the gene matches: 7. CDR3 loop: CASRYRDRENTEAFF. The CDR3 nucleotides are TGTGCCAGTAGATATCGGGACAGGGAAAACACTGAAGCTTTCTTT.

DNA for the CDR3: TGTGCCAGCTCACCGACAGTACCTAGCACAGATACGCAGTATTTT. Protein product: CASSPTVPSTDTQYF. J is TRBJ2-3 and V is TRBV18; perhaps TRBD1 as D (5 bases). This CDR3 is 15 amino acids long. The germline V gene encodes CDR1 KGHSH and CDR2 LQKENI. With 3 bases removed from V and 0 bases from J, the gap between germline ends came to 10 bases.